This T cell receptor (beta chain) emerged from a study of metastatic and nonmetastatic thyroid tumors. TCRdb re-clonotyped the PCR reads via MiXCR. The sample holds about 41,000 clones, around 24% seen once. In its sample, this clone was seen a few times. The V and J ends lost 5 bases and 6 bases respectively, with 12 bases between them. The germline gives CDR1 MNHNS, CDR2 SASEGT. The length of the CDR3 is 13 residues. Patients were all untreated before their thyroid surgery. The chain couples TRBV6-1 to TRBJ2-3; D is ambiguous. This receptor was identified in a female donor with papillary thyroid cancer or a benign thyroid nodule (not recorded which). Some clones in this sample may be carry-over from other donors' samples. Sequencing was done on a sample of tumor tissue. The CDR3 nucleotides are TGTGCCAGCAGTCGCCTCAAGGCGGATACGCAGTATTTT. It encodes CASSRLKADTQYF.